This T cell receptor beta chain was recorded in a study of regulatory T cells in long-lasting Graves disease (dated by TCRdb to about 2021). For the wider study: Patients with newly diagnosed Graves' disease had been on antithyroid drugs for under 3 months. The study took place in China and was registered as a clinical trial. Peripheral blood TCR sequencing and RNA sequencing compared persistent Graves' disease patients with newly diagnosed Graves' disease patients. A total of roughly 35 samples were covered by TCR sequencing, comprising some 13 persistent and approximately 20 newly diagnosed Graves' disease patients. Study-wide findings and limitations: Preferential use of TRBV28, TRBJ1-2 and TRBJ2-5 was observed in persistent disease, whereas TRBV20-1 and TRBJ2-1 were favored in newly diagnosed disease. Patients with persistent disease shared more public clonotypes (about 2,700) than newly diagnosed patients did (more than 900). The study examined only peripheral blood because the primary lesion, thyroid tissue, could not be accessed. The authors noted that the small sample size was a limitation that may lower accuracy. Sequencing and analysis were restricted to the TCR beta chain. Compared with newly diagnosed patients, persistent Graves' disease patients had lower TCR Shannon entropy and fewer highly expanded clones, which suggests clonal expansion.

Worth noting for this clonotype: Which antigen it targets is not known. Germline is not matched at one junction end, which may reflect a read error.

Library generation was performed with multiplex PCR. These reads were obtained on an Illumina HiSeq 4000. TCR beta libraries were built with iRepertoire HTBI primers and Arm-PCR amplification of CDR3 regions. Before sequencing, the PCR products underwent gel purification. Turning to the authors' computational methods: Across samples, 60 to 80 TRBV and roughly 13 TRBJ segments were identified and used for gene usage analysis of CDR3 amino acid clonotypes. COPE and FqMerger were used to merge the filtered high-quality paired reads into contigs. BLAST was used to align contigs to IMGT TRBV, TRBD and TRBJ reference genes, with CDR3 defined following IMGT. Clonotypes above 0.1% frequency were classified as highly expanded clones. Shannon entropy was used to measure repertoire diversity, and the Gini coefficient was used to measure V-J evenness. Public clonotypes were defined as clonotypes shared by more than one individual. In-frame beta chains were kept once TCRdb had trimmed the public reads at Q25 with fastp and called clones with MiXCR. Every entry covers one CDR3 protein and lists the most common genes and DNA from its rows. Clone size and V and J calls follow TCRdb, not the original study. Present in this sample are hundreds of thousands of distinct CDR3 sequences, about 16% of which were seen just once. In total, the top ten clones hold approximately 25% of the sample.

The meaning of the sample's time point label: newly diagnosed GD, antithyroid drugs for less than 3 months. For both TCR sequencing and RNA sequencing, RNA was extracted from PBMCs in TRIzol. The diagnosis of Graves' disease followed American Thyroid Association guidelines. The patients came from an endocrinology department in Xi'an, China. From each patient, 7.5 to 9.5 milliliters of peripheral blood was collected into an EDTA anticoagulant tube. PBMCs were isolated by Ficoll Paque Plus density gradient separation without further T cell sorting. RNA quality was checked with an Agilent 2100 Bioanalyzer and agarose gel, and concentration with a NanoDrop 2000. Measured from the cysteine to the phenylalanine, the CDR3 is 16 residues long. Only the CDR3 DNA stays, 48 bases, in frame from base 1. The germline V gene encodes CDR1 MNHEY and CDR2 SMNVEV (reference sequence). These data were also filed under a second study, of T cells in Graves' hyperthyroidism and ophthalmopathy. The second study's authors report: A patient counted as having stable Graves' hyperthyroidism if no progression to ophthalmopathy occurred over 18 months of follow-up. Hyperthyroidism patients were newly diagnosed, had a disease duration of under 2 months, and were aged 18 to 65 years. Any patient with an uncontrolled infection, another autoimmune disease, pregnancy or lactation was excluded. Diagnoses were established on the basis of clinical symptoms, serum thyroxine and TRAb, thyroid ultrasound, and orbital computed tomography. A first-round RT-PCR of the TCR CDR3 used the HTBI primer set with the Qiagen OneStep RT-PCR kit. Blood samples also contained most of the expanded thyroid clonotypes (frequency above 0.001), which suggests that blood repertoires may reflect thyroid immune responses. Ophthalmopathy was separated from stable hyperthyroidism by a 13 V-J signature model, with around 90% sensitivity and 81% to 82% specificity obtained in cross-validation and 80%/75% obtained in testing. During validation, the model predicted progression to ophthalmopathy a median of approximately six months ahead of onset, with almost 71% sensitivity and 72.22% specificity. To identify distinguishing TCR V-J signatures, a discovery cohort of 100 patients was used, comprising 40 to 45 with Graves' ophthalmopathy and some 60 with stable Graves' hyperthyroidism. Prospective prediction of ophthalmopathy was tested in an independent validation cohort consisting of fewer than 20 hyperthyroidism patients and more than 15 patients who later progressed to ophthalmopathy. The roughly 100 discovery patients were randomly divided into training and test sets at a 7:3 ratio. In addition, the study compared T-cell repertoires in thyroid tissue and in blood from roughly six Graves' hyperthyroidism patients. Following sampling, methimazole starting at 30 mg daily was given to hyperthyroidism patients, and high-dose intravenous methylprednisolone was given to ophthalmopathy patients. Libraries were constructed in a second round of multiplex PCR, after which size selection and purification were performed. The libraries were sequenced on an Illumina HiSeq2000 using paired-end 100 bp reads. SOAPnuke was used to process the raw data, throwing out any read that contained adapters or uncalled bases, had a mean Phred below 15, or lacked an exact constant-primer or identifier match. COPE v1.2.5 was used to merge high-quality paired reads, and clonotypes were defined as unique nucleotide sequences. MiTCR v1.1 was used to align the clonotypes against IMGT TRBV, TRBD and TRBJ reference segments. The analysis included only V-J combinations with a frequency above 0.0001, which together covered around 99% of the repertoires. The TCS score was defined as F50 (clonal expansion) divided by E x V (chaos), with BLOSUM62-based TCRdist calculated between CDR3 peptides within each V-J. Welch's t-statistics and random forest reduced 500 to 650 V-J features to 10 to 15, which were used in a naive Bayes classifier (R e1071). No statistical method was used to fix the sample size in advance, and group allocation was not hidden from the investigators. The paper describes TCR Vbeta CDR3 sequencing of some 130 peripheral blood samples, made up of about 40 ophthalmopathy patients, roughly 72 hyperthyroidism patients and around 17 progressor patients.

This clonotype was sampled from a woman aged 35 to 60 with Graves disease. Donor details come from another sample of the same person, matched by shared clones. The source was peripheral blood mononuclear cells (PBMCs), collected at new diagnosis, from a patient treated with antithyroid drugs. In this chain, TRBV27 is recombined with TRBJ1-1; there is no confident call for the D gene. The bases read TGTGCCAGCAGTGCCCTCGGACCGCCTCAGAACACTGAAGCTCTCTTT. This gives the protein CASSALGPPQNTEALF.